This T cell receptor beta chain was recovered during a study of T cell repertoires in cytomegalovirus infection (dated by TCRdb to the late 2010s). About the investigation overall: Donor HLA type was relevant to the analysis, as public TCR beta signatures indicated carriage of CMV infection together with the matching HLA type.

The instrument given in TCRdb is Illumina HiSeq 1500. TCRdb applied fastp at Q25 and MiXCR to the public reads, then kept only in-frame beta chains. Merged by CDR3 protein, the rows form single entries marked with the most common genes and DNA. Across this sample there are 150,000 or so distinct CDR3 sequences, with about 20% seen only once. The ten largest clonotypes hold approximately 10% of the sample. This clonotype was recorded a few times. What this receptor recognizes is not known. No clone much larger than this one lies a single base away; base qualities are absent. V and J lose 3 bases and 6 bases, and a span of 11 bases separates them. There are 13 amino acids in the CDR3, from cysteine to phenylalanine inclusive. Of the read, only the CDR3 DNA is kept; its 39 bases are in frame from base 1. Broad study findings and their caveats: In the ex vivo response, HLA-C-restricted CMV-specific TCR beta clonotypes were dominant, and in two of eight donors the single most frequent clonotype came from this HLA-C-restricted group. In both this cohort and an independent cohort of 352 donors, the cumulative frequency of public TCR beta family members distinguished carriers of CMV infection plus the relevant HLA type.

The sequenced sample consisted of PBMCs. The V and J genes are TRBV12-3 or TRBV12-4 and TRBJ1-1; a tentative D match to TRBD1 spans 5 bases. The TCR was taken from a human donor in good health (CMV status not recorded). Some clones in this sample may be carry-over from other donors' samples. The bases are TGTGCCAGCAGTTTTCAGGGCCCCGCTGAAGCTTTCTTT. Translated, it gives CASSFQGPAEAFF.